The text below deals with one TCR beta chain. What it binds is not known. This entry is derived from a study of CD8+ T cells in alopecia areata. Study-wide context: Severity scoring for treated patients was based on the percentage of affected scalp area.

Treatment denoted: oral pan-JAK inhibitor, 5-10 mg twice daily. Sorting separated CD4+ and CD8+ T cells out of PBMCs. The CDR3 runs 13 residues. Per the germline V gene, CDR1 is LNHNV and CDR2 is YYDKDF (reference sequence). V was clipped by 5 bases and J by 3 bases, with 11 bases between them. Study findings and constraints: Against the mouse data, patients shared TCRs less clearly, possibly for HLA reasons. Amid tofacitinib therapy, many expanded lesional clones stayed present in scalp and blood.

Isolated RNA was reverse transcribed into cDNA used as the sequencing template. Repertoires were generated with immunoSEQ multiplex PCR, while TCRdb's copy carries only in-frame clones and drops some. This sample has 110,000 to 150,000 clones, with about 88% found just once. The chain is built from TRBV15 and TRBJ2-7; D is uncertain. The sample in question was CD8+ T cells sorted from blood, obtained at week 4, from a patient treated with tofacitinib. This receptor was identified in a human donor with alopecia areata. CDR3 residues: CATSPVANYEQYF. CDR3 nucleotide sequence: TGTGCCACCAGCCCCGTAGCCAACTACGAGCAGTACTTC.